This entry lists 21 T cell receptor beta chains sequenced from one sample in a study of blood T cell repertoires in COVID-19. The table came from immunoSEQ multiplex PCR; TCRdb's copy has only in-frame clones and leaves some out. The sample includes more than 150,000 clones, approximately 88% seen only once; the top ten take 10% to 15%. Sequenced material: PBMCs or T cells enriched from blood (not recorded which). These receptors all stem from a woman aged 55-75 years who had recovered from COVID-19.

The chain carries TRBV28 and TRBJ1-5; 10 nucleotides match TRBD1. Germline CDR1 MDHEN, CDR2 SYDVKM. V lost 10 bases and J lost 0; bases outside the gene matches: 9. This CDR3 is 16 amino acids long. CDR3 coding DNA: TGTGCCACCGGGACAGGGGTTACTTATAGCAATCAGCCCCAGCATTTT. Amino acid sequence: CATGTGVTYSNQPQHF.

The chain links TRBV7-2 to TRBJ1-1; TRBD1 matches at 7 bases. This CDR3 is built from 13 residues. CDR1 and CDR2 from the germline V gene are SGHTA and FQGNSA. Trimming took 3 bases from V and 5 from J; bases not matched to a gene: 3. The CDR3 coding sequence is TGTGCCAGCAGCTTGACAGGGAGGACTGAAGCTTTCTTT. As protein: CASSLTGRTEAFF.

The chain carries TRBV5-1 and TRBJ1-6; D remains ambiguous. Germline loops: CDR1 SGHRS, CDR2 YFSETQ. V shed 6 bases and J shed 5 bases, with 15 bases lying between them. This CDR3 spans 15 amino acids. Here the CDR3 DNA reads TGCGCCAGCACCGGTACCACGGGGAATAATTCACCCCTCCACTTT. It translates to CASTGTTGNNSPLHF.

This clone was seen once. J is TRBJ2-3 and V is TRBV2; perhaps TRBD1 as D (6 bases). V was cut by 7 bases and J by 2 bases, with 13 bases left in between. The length of the CDR3 is 14 residues. Germline assignment: CDR1 SNHLY and CDR2 FYNNEI. The CDR3 region has the DNA TGTGCCAGCACTACACAGGGCCCCACAGATACGCAGTATTTT. It yields the protein CASTTQGPTDTQYF.

The rearrangement joins TRBV3-1 (or the pseudogene TRBV3-2) to TRBJ1-6, with 8 bases matching TRBD1. V lost 4 bases to trimming and J lost 10 bases; unmatched junction nucleotides: 15. Germline CDR1 and CDR2: LGHDT and YNNKEL (reference sequence). The CDR3 sequence is 17 residues long. The CDR3 reads CASSLSRGPLSGSPLHF. The CDR3 nucleotides read TGTGCCAGCAGCCTGAGCAGGGGGCCTTTGAGTGGATCACCCCTCCACTTT.

The CDR3 DNA reads TGCAGCGTTGAAGATCATACGGGGATGAATGGCTACACCTTC. It translates to CSVEDHTGMNGYTF. The chain is built from TRBV29-1 and TRBJ1-2; D remains ambiguous. This CDR3 has 14 amino acids. Germline V CDR1 and CDR2: SQVTM, ANQGSEA. The germline V and J ends were trimmed by 0 bases and 6 bases, with 14 bases remaining between them.

V gene TRBV12-3 or TRBV12-4 combines with J gene TRBJ2-7; D uncertain. The CDR3 has 13 amino acids. Trimming stripped 1 base from V and 3 bases from J, with 7 bases between. CDR3 in amino acids: CASSLVTGYEQYF. CDR3 sequence (DNA): TGTGCCAGCAGTTTAGTCACGGGCTACGAGCAGTACTTC.

This chain links TRBV5-1 with TRBJ2-1; D possibly corresponds to TRBD2 (5 bases). Trimming pared 2 bases from V and 0 bases from J, leaving 9 bases between. The CDR3 extends over 15 amino acids. Germline assignment: CDR1 SGHRS and CDR2 YFSETQ. Written as DNA, the CDR3 is TGCGCCAGCAGCTTACGGAGGAGCTCCTACAATGAGCAGTTCTTC. This codes for CASSLRRSSYNEQFF.

The chain joins TRBV5-4 to TRBJ1-2, with D unresolved. Trimming took 0 bases from V and 0 from J, leaving 12 bases between them. From germline, CDR1 is SGHNT and CDR2 YYREEE (reference sequence). The CDR3 sequence is 16 residues long. This CDR3 is CASSLAVVGANYGYTF. The CDR3 bases are TGTGCCAGCAGCTTGGCCGTTGTCGGAGCTAACTATGGCTACACCTTC. The entire variable domain, with the rest obtained from reference TRBV5-4 and TRBJ1-2, is as follows: ETGVTQSPTHLIKTRGQQVTLRCSSQSGHNTVSWYQQALGQGPQFIFQYYREEENGRGNFPPRFSGLQFPNYSSELNVNALELDDSALYLCASSLAVVGANYGYTFGSGTRLTVV.

J is TRBJ1-1 and V is TRBV9; D gene ambiguous. V was clipped by 8 bases and J by 0 bases, with 14 bases between them. The CDR3 is 14 amino acids. CDR1 and CDR2 from the germline V gene are SGDLS and YYNGEE. CDR3 nucleotide sequence: TGTGCCAGTGGTAGAGGAGGGTTGAACACTGAAGCTTTCTTT. Its protein is CASGRGGLNTEAFF.

This chain uses TRBV7-9 with TRBJ2-5, with 7 bases that match TRBD2. The CDR3 sequence is 13 residues long. Germline V gene lookup returns CDR1 SEHNR and CDR2 FQNEAQ (reference sequence). V was pared by 7 bases and J by 4 bases, with 6 bases of the junction left unmatched. CDR3 residues: CASIPPGGETQYF. CDR3 in DNA: TGTGCCAGCATCCCCCCGGGGGGAGAGACCCAGTACTTC.

Details on this clone: Relative to the germline gene, one junction end is altered; a read error may explain this. The CDR3 is CASSLTGTSGSYEQFF. DNA of the CDR3: TGTGCCAGCAGCCTAACCGGGACTAGCGGGAGTTATGAGCAGTTCTTC. The rearrangement links TRBV7-3 to TRBJ2-1; 14 bases are shared with TRBD2. Germline values: CDR1 SGHTA, CDR2 FQGTGA. This CDR3 is 16 amino acids long.

The CDR3 DNA reads TGCGCCAGCAGCTCCGGACTAGCGGGAGGTCTCACAGATACGCAGTATTTT. It is translated as CASSSGLAGGLTDTQYF. The J gene is TRBJ2-3, the V gene TRBV5-1; 14 bases agree with TRBD2. Losses at the gene ends were 3 bases for V and 2 bases for J; bases not matched to a gene: 5. Germline-derived CDR1 and CDR2 are SGHRS and YFSETQ. The CDR3 contains 17 residues.

This chain links TRBV28 with TRBJ1-2, with D possibly TRBD1 on 5 matching bases. V was trimmed by 3 bases and J by 7 bases, leaving 12 bases between them. The CDR3 covers 13 residues. Per germline, CDR1 MDHEN and CDR2 SYDVKM. CDR3 loop: CASSFLKRGGYTF. The CDR3 DNA sequence: TGTGCCAGCAGTTTTTTAAAAAGGGGTGGCTACACCTTC.

The chain recombines TRBV5-5 with TRBJ1-6; 8 bases align to TRBD1. Germline trimming cut 0 bases from V and 7 bases from J; bases unmatched to any gene: 0. Germline V gives CDR1 SGHKS, CDR2 YYEKEE (reference sequence). The CDR3 has 14 amino acids. CDR3 DNA: TGTGCCAGCAGCTTGGGGACAGGGAATTCACCCCTCCACTTT. Its translation is CASSLGTGNSPLHF.

The V and J genes are TRBV5-1 and TRBJ1-1; maybe TRBD1 (6 bases). CDR1 and CDR2 from the germline V gene are SGHRS and YFSETQ. Between the trimmed V and J ends, which lost 2 bases and 6 bases, there was a span of 11 bases. The CDR3 spans 13 residues. The CDR3 DNA reads as TGCGCCAGCAGCTTTACAGGGTCCCCTGAAGCTTTCTTT. Translation: CASSFTGSPEAFF. The full variable domain, its missing parts supplied by reference TRBV5-1 and TRBJ1-1, is KAGVTQTPRYLIKTRGQQVTLSCSPISGHRSVSWYQQTPGQGLQFLFEYFSETQRNKGNFPGRFSGRQFSNSRSEMNVSTLELGDSALYLCASSFTGSPEAFFGQGTRLTVV.

V usage is TRBV5-1 and J usage is TRBJ2-1; tentatively, D is TRBD2 (5 bases). The CDR3 totals 14 residues. V lost 6 bases, J lost 5 bases, and 15 bases lay in between. CDR1 is SGHRS, CDR2 YFSETQ, per germline. CDR3 in DNA: TGCGCCAGCACTCTGTCTAGCCCCCACAATGAGCAGTTCTTC. Protein: CASTLSSPHNEQFF.

This chain connects TRBV19 to TRBJ1-2; possible D gene TRBD1, 5 bases. Germline V gene lookup returns CDR1 LNHDA and CDR2 SQIVND (reference sequence). The CDR3 runs 15 residues. With 5 bases removed from V and 0 bases from J, the gap between germline ends came to 13 bases. The CDR3 region has the DNA TGTGCCAGTAGTCCACCGGACATAGCTAACTATGGCTACACCTTC. It codes for CASSPPDIANYGYTF.

This sequence joins TRBV12-5 and TRBJ1-4; no reliable D call. CDR3 size: 15 residues. V lost 1 base, J lost 7 bases, and 13 bases lay in between. CDR1 LGHNT and CDR2 FRNRAP come from the germline V gene. In nucleotides, the CDR3 is TGTGCTAGTGGTTTGGGCGGGAAGGAAGGTGAAAAACTGTTTTTT. Encoded protein: CASGLGGKEGEKLFF.

V is TRBV4-2 and J is TRBJ2-5; the match to TRBD2 covers 7 bases. Trimming at V came to 4 bases and at J to 0 bases, leaving 2 bases not matched to a gene. Per the germline V gene, CDR1 is LGHNA and CDR2 is YNFKEQ. The CDR3 covers 14 residues. CDR3 in amino acids: CASSPRGYQETQYF. The CDR3 nucleotides are TGTGCCAGCAGCCCGCGGGGGTACCAAGAGACCCAGTACTTC.

The chain has TRBV5-1 and TRBJ2-7, with 9 nucleotides matching TRBD1. Germline CDR1 is SGHRS and CDR2 is YFSETQ. The CDR3 consists of 12 residues. Trimming at V came to 4 bases and at J to 6 bases, leaving 2 bases not matched to a gene. The CDR3 region has the DNA TGCGCCAGCAGCACGGACAGGGGCGAGCAGTACTTC. It encodes CASSTDRGEQYF.